This entry lists 13 T cell receptor beta chains sequenced from one sample in a study of identical twins. TCRdb reprocessed the 5' RACE reads via MiXCR and lists one record per CDR3 protein. The table has around 680,000 distinct CDR3 sequences, about 9.4% seen once. These data are also associated with another study on yellow fever vaccine responses in identical twins.

The specimen sequenced was PBMCs. The receptors originated from a woman younger than 35 in good health.

This clonotype was seen a handful of times. The chain employs TRBV11-2 and TRBJ1-6; TRBD1 might be the D (5 bases). The germline gives CDR1 SGHAT, CDR2 FQNNGV. Trimming left V 5 bases short and J 13 bases short, with 18 bases between. This CDR3 is 14 amino acids long. CDR3 amino acids: CASSTNIGDSPLHF. The CDR3 nucleotides are TGTGCCAGCAGCACCAATATCGGCGACAGTCCCCTCCACTTT.

The chain combines TRBV7-9 with TRBJ2-7, with D possibly called TRBD1 or TRBD2 (5 bases each). CDR3 length equals 14 residues. Germline V gene lookup returns CDR1 SEHNR and CDR2 FQNEAQ (reference sequence). V was clipped by 6 bases and J by 3 bases, with 15 bases between them. CDR3 nucleotide sequence: TGTGCCAGCAGTTCGGACCGGGACCTCTACGAGCAGTACTTC. Translated, it gives CASSSDRDLYEQYF.

This chain joins TRBV18 and TRBJ2-1; TRBD2 agrees at 9 bases. Germline V gene sequence: CDR1 KGHSH, CDR2 LQKENI. Losses at the gene ends were 3 bases for V and 5 bases for J; bases not matched to a gene: 8. This CDR3 contains 16 residues. The CDR3: CASSPSSGASHNEQFF. The CDR3 DNA is TGTGCCAGCTCACCCTCTAGCGGGGCCTCTCACAATGAGCAGTTCTTC.

This clonotype was counted between two and nine times. The J gene is TRBJ2-3, the V gene TRBV6-1, with 9 nucleotides matching TRBD2. Germline trimming cut 7 bases from V and 4 bases from J; bases unmatched to any gene: 6. Germline V gene data show CDR1 as MNHNS and CDR2 as SASEGT. This CDR3 comprises 14 residues. DNA for the CDR3: TGTGCCAGCACGGTAGCGGGAGACGCAGATACGCAGTATTTT. As protein: CASTVAGDADTQYF.

This clonotype turned up a few times. V and J are TRBV6-2 or TRBV6-3 and TRBJ2-1, with unresolved D. Germline-derived CDR1 and CDR2 are MNHEY and SVGEGT. The V gene lost 0 bases and the J gene lost 7 bases, with 7 bases spanning the gap. The CDR3 totals 13 residues. The chain's CDR3 is CASSYSRFNEQFF. CDR3 DNA: TGTGCCAGCAGTTACTCCAGGTTTAATGAGCAGTTCTTC.

This clonotype was recorded at least ten times. In nucleotides, the CDR3 is TGTGCCACCAGTGATCTAGGGAGGGAGACCCAGTACTTC. Translated, it gives CATSDLGRETQYF. This chain joins TRBV24-1 and TRBJ2-5, with a possible D match to TRBD2 (6 bases). CDR1 is KGHDR and CDR2 is SFDVKD in the germline V gene. This CDR3 has 13 residues. V was cut by 3 bases and J by 5 bases, with 9 bases left in between.

This clonotype came up many times. The gene calls are TRBV12-3 or TRBV12-4 and TRBJ1-5; 9 positions match TRBD1. V dropped 4 bases and J dropped 2; count of bases not matched to a gene: 3. This CDR3 has 15 amino acids. The CDR3 region is CASSSRTGGNQPQHF. The CDR3 DNA sequence: TGTGCCAGCAGTTCGAGGACAGGGGGCAATCAGCCCCAGCATTTT.

This clonotype was seen only a few times. V gene TRBV9 combines with J gene TRBJ1-1; TRBD1 matches 8 bases. Unmatched junction bases numbered 4, after V lost 2 bases and J lost 1 base. Germline V CDR1 and CDR2: SGDLS, YYNGEE. The CDR3 spans 15 residues. The CDR3 DNA is TGTGCCAGCAGCGTGCAGGGGGCTCCGAACACTGAAGCTTTCTTT. Its translation is CASSVQGAPNTEAFF.

The chain carries TRBV7-2 and TRBJ2-7, with 9 bases lining up with TRBD1. V lost 5 bases and J lost 3; bases outside the gene matches: 8. The germline V gene has CDR1 SGHTA and CDR2 FQGNSA. This CDR3 is 15 amino acids long. The CDR3 sequence is CASSPTTGGLYEQYF. The CDR3 DNA follows: TGTGCCAGCAGCCCAACGACAGGGGGACTCTACGAGCAGTACTTC.

CDR3 DNA sequence: TGCGCCAGCAGCCTAGGGGGGACTATCTTCTCTGGGGCCAACGTCCTGACTTTC. Its translation: CASSLGGTIFSGANVLTF. The chain recombines TRBV5-1 with TRBJ2-6; possibly TRBD2 for D (7 bases). With 4 bases removed from V and 0 bases from J, the gap between germline ends came to 17 bases. The CDR3 has 18 residues. Germline V gene lookup returns CDR1 SGHRS and CDR2 YFSETQ.

This clonotype was seen more than once but under ten times. The V gene is TRBV27, the J gene TRBJ2-3, with D perhaps given as TRBD1 or TRBD2 (5 bases each). Germline CDR1 is MNHEY and CDR2 is SMNVEV (reference sequence). V was cut by 3 bases and J by 2 bases, with 9 bases left in between. This CDR3 has 14 amino acids. The CDR3 region is CASSFTGTTDTQYF. DNA of the CDR3: TGTGCCAGCAGTTTTACCGGGACCACAGATACGCAGTATTTT.

Only a few counts were recorded for this clonotype. The V call is TRBV15, the J call TRBJ2-6, with D unresolved. V was trimmed by 0 bases and J by 0 bases, leaving 15 bases between them. CDR1 and CDR2 from the germline V gene are LNHNV and YYDKDF (reference sequence). The CDR3 has 19 amino acids. The CDR3 loop is CATSREEPSLGSGANVLTF. DNA of the CDR3: TGTGCCACCAGCAGAGAAGAGCCCTCCCTAGGCTCTGGGGCCAACGTCCTGACTTTC.

The J gene is TRBJ2-1, the V gene TRBV6-5; 9 positions agree with TRBD1. This CDR3 contains 15 residues. The V gene's germline CDR1 is MNHEY and CDR2 SVGAGI. The ends lost 0 bases at V and 8 bases at J; junction bases unmatched: 5. CDR3 sequence (DNA): TGTGCCAGCAGTTACTCCCGGACAGGGGACGATGAGCAGTTCTTC. The encoded protein is CASSYSRTGDDEQFF.